This TCR beta chain came from a study of blood T cell repertoires in COVID-19. On the study more broadly: Acute and convalescent COVID-19 specimens originated in the United States, Italy and Spain.

The germline CDR1 and CDR2 sequences are MNHEY and SVGAGI. This CDR3 is 14 amino acids long. The ends lost 6 bases at V and 1 base at J; junction bases unmatched: 5. Authors' analysis steps: Amplification of reference gene primers provided the estimated nucleated cell counts. Here immunoSEQ multiplex PCR was the method, and the copy in TCRdb shows in-frame clones only, minus some. V, J and clone size reflect that table, while D and trimming were determined from the DNA. The sample shows roughly 200,000 clones, roughly 90% of them seen only once. This receptor was taken from a man aged 65-85 years with acute or convalescent COVID-19. This chain joins TRBV6-5 and TRBJ1-1; 7 bases line up with TRBD1. Sample: peripheral blood. The CDR3 sequence is CASSFRDRNTEAFF. CDR3 bases: TGTGCCAGCAGCTTCCGGGACAGGAACACTGAAGCTTTCTTT.